This T cell receptor beta chain derives from a study of shared clonotypes between healthy human individuals. Study information: The people who gave samples were a couple of women and three men aged 18 to 49. Study-level results: Limitation of the genetic and exposure-history diversity represented came from the few donors. Researchers sampled only blood; tissue repertoires likely differ.

Germline values: CDR1 SGHAT, CDR2 FQNNGV. This CDR3 spans 19 amino acids. Between the trimmed V and J ends, which lost 0 bases and 5 bases, there was a span of 23 bases. In regard to this clone: Its antigen is unknown.

Using immunoSEQ multiplex PCR, the repertoire was profiled, and TCRdb retains in-frame clones only, with some absent. The table shows about half a million clones, with roughly 80% occurring only once. The unsorted samples had approximately 90 million PBMCs used for genomic DNA. This TCR was recovered from a middle-aged woman in good health. Some clones in this sample may be carry-over from other donors' samples. Sequencing was carried out using PBMCs. V is TRBV11-2 and J is TRBJ2-1; D is possibly TRBD2 (5 bases). The chain's CDR3 is CASSLDLASSRERHNEQFF. The CDR3 DNA sequence: TGTGCCAGCAGCTTAGATCTGGCCAGTTCGAGGGAGCGTCACAATGAGCAGTTCTTC.